Described below is a single T cell receptor beta chain sequence and its context. Antigen unknown. Generated by immunoSEQ multiplex PCR, the TCRdb table keeps only in-frame clones and is missing some. Of fewer than 150,000 clones detected, about 90% appear once; the ten largest clones hold around 10%. The data derive from a study of T cell responses to AZD1222 COVID-19 vaccine. This CDR3 has 16 residues. The V segment lost 4 bases and the J segment 7 bases; nucleotides outside the gene matches: 7. Germline V gene sequence: CDR1 MNHNS, CDR2 SASEGT. Study-wide points: Just a handful of AZD1222 recipients were seropositive at baseline.

The gene calls are TRBV6-1 and TRBJ2-2; 12 bases align to TRBD2. The sample consisted of peripheral blood, taken on day 0 of AZD1222 vaccination. This clonotype was sampled from an adult in good health. CDR3 protein: CASSAASGGAVGELFF. The CDR3 DNA is TGTGCCAGCAGTGCGGCTAGCGGGGGGGCCGTCGGGGAGCTGTTTTTT.